By proportion, the clone carrying this T cell receptor (beta chain) is large. The target antigen is unknown. TRBV12-4/TRBJ1-2 clonotypes were amplified with adaptor-ligated barcode primers. In TCRdb, the multiplex PCR reads were re-called with MiXCR into one record per CDR3 protein. This table holds approximately 820 distinct CDR3 sequences, roughly a quarter found once. V was shortened by 2 bases and J by 5 bases, with 12 bases between the two germline ends. The CDR3 has 14 residues. General study findings and limits: Tumor-infiltrating Treg TCR alpha and beta sequences overlapped most with tumor naive CD4+ T cells, then blood naive. Naive CD4+ cells shared 10% to 15% of tumor Treg sequences. Tumor memory CD4+ T cell TCR gene usage was found to cluster with blood and lymph node memory CD4+ cells and with lymph node naive CD4+ cells.

Tregs were sorted as CD4+CD25+CD127-/low cells. The source material was Tregs sorted from blood. The receptor was derived from a female donor with breast cancer. The rearrangement uses TRBV12-3 or TRBV12-4 and TRBJ1-2; D is unclear. The CDR3, as DNA: TGTGCCAGCAGTTTACGGATGGGAAGTTATGGCTACACCTTC. This encodes CASSLRMGSYGYTF.